This T cell receptor beta chain stems from a study of somatic mutations in cytotoxic T cells in rheumatoid arthritis. Positive magnetic bead selection, which isolated the CD4+ and CD8+ cells, was followed by a flow cytometry check of purity. The method was immunoSEQ multiplex PCR; TCRdb's version includes in-frame clones alone and lacks a portion of them. The table shows 20,000 to 25,000 clones, with 70% to 90% occurring only once. With 5 bases removed from V and 8 bases from J, the gap between germline ends came to 18 bases. CDR3 length: 15 amino acids. Germline CDR1 SGHNT, CDR2 YENEEA. The V gene is TRBV11-3, the J gene TRBJ2-2; D is unresolved. Material: CD8+ T cells sorted from blood. This clonotype was obtained from an adult with rheumatoid arthritis. The DNA of the CDR3 is TGTGCCAGCAGCGTGGAAGGCTCCTCGTCAGGGGAGCTGTTTTTT. This codes for CASSVEGSSSGELFF.